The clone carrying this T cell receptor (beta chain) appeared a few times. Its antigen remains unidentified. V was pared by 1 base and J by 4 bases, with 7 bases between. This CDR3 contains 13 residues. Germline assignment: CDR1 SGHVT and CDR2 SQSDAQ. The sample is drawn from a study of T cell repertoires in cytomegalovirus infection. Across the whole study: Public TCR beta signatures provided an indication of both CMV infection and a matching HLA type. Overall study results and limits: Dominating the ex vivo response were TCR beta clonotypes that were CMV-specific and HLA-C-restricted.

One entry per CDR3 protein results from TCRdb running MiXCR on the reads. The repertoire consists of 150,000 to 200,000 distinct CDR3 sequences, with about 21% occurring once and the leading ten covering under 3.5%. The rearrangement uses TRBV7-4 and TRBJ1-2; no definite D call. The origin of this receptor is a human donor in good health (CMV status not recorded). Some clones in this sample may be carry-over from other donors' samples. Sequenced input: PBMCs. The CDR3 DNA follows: TGTGCCAGCAGCTTAGGTGAATCCTATGGCTACACCTTC. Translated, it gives CASSLGESYGYTF.